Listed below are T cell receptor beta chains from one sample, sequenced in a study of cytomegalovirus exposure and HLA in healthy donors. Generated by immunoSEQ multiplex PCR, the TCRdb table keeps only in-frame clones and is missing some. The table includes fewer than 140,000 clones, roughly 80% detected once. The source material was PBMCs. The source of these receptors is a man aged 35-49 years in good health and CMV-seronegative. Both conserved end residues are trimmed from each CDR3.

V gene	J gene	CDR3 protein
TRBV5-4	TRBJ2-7	ASSFTGGGEQY
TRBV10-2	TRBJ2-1	ASSESGPHNEQF
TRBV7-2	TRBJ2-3	ASSLGLAGAVDTQY
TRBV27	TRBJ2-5	ASSPSGRGRETQY
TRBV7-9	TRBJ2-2	SGTAGGFTGELF
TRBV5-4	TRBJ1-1	ASSRDSMNTEAF
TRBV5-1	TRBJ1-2	ASSSGPTSHGYT
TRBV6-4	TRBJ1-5	ASSVFSVPAVSEPQH
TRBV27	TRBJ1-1	ASRSTGVYTAAF
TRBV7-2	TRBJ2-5	ASSSDRGETQY
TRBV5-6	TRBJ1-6	ASSPTGGISPLH
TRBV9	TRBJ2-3	ASSVGTHGVPDTQY
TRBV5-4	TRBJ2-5	ASSPGHQQETQY
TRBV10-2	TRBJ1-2	AGSPPRTGLGYT
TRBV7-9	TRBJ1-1	ASSYLPGGGGTEAF
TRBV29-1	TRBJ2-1	SVYGSGDRGEQF
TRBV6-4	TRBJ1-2	ASSDSQQTGYT
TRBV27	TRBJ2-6	ASSLSGTGGRGANVLT
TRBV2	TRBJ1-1	ASSDGMGNTEAF
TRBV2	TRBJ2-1	ASSSQGAVYNEQF
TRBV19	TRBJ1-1	ASSIDRQGNTEAF
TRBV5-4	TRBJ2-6	ASSPPPDVSGANVPT